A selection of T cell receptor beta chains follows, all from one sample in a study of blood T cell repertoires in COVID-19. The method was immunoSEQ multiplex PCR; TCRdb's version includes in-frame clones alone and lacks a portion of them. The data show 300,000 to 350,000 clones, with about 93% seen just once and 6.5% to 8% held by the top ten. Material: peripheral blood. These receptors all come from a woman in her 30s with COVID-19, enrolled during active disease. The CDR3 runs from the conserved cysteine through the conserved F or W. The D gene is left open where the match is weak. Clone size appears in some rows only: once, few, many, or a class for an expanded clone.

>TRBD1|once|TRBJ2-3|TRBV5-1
TGCGCCAGCAGCGTCGACAGGGGGCGGTTGACAGATACGCAGTATTTT
CASSVDRGRLTDTQYF
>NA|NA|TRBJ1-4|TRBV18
TGTGCCAGCTCACTCGGCAGGGCTCCTAATGAAAAACTGTTTTTT
CASSLGRAPNEKLFF
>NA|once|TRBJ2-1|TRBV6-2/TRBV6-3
TGTGCCAGCAGTCGCACCAATAGCCAGTTCTTC
CASSRTNSQFF
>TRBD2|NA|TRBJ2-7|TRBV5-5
TGTGCCAGCAGTCTGGGGAGGGGAGAAACCTACGAGCAGTACTTC
CASSLGRGETYEQYF
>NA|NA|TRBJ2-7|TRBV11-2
TGTGCCAGCAGCTTAGAACGTCAGTCCTACGAGCAGTACTTC
CASSLERQSYEQYF
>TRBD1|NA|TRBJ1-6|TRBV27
TGTGCCAGCAGGATCACATTCCGGGACAGGGCATATTCACCCCTCCACTTT
CASRITFRDRAYSPLHF
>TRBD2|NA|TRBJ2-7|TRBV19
TGTGCCAGTAGTGCCAGCGGGGGCTACGAGCAGTACTTC
CASSASGGYEQYF
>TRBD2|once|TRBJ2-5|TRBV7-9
TGTGCCAGCAGCTTAACTAGCGGGAGCTTCGGGGCAGAGACCCAGTACTTC
CASSLTSGSFGAETQYF
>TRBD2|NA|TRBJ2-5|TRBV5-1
TGCGCCAGCAGCCTAGGACTAGCGAGTTCTGTGGAGACCCAGTACTTC
CASSLGLASSVETQYF
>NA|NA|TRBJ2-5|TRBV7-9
TGTGCCAGCCGCTATAATGAGAGGGAGACCCAGTACTTC
CASRYNERETQYF
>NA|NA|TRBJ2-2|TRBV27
TGTGCCAGCAGCCGGGCCGGGGAGCTGTTTTTT
CASSRAGELFF
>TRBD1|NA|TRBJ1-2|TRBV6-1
TGTGCCAGCAGTCAAGGACAGGTGTCCCTCTACTATGGCTACACCTTC
CASSQGQVSLYYGYTF
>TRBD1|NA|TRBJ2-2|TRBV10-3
TGTGCCATCAGTTTGGGACAGGGGTACACCGGGGAGCTGTTTTTT
CAISLGQGYTGELFF
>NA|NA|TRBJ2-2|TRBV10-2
TGCGCCAGCAGTGCCGTTGGGGCCACCGGGGAGCTGTTTTTT
CASSAVGATGELFF
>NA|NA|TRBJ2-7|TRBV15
TGTGCCACCAGCAGAGCTTTTGGAGGACTTAACTCCTACGAGCAGTACTTC
CATSRAFGGLNSYEQYF
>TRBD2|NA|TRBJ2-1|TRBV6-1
TGTGCCAGCAGTGAAAGGGCGGGAGGCTCCTACAATGAGCAGTTCTTC
CASSERAGGSYNEQFF
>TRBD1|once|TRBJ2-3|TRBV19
TGTGCCAGTAGTATCGGACAGGGAGGATCGGATACGCAGTATTTT
CASSIGQGGSDTQYF
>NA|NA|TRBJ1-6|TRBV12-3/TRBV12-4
TGTGCCACCTCGATTAGCGTCAATTCACCCCTCCACTTT
CATSISVNSPLHF
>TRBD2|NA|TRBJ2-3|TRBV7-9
TGTGCCAGCAGCGACTCTTCAGCGGGAGTAGGGTCAGATACGCAGTATTTT
CASSDSSAGVGSDTQYF
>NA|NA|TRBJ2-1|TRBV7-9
TGTGCCAGCAGCCAAAGACTACAGCAGTTCTTC
CASSQRLQQFF
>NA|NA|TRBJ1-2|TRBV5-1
TGCGCCAGCAGCTTGGCGCGGGACTTCAGTGGCTACACCTTC
CASSLARDFSGYTF
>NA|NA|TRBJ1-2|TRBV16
TGTGCCAGCAGCCCCGGGGTAAACTATGGCTACACCTTC
CASSPGVNYGYTF
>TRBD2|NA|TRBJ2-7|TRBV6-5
TGTGCCAGCAGTTGGGGCTCGCTAGCGGGAGACGAGCAGTACTTC
CASSWGSLAGDEQYF
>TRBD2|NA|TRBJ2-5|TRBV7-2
TGTGCCAGCAGCTTAAGAGCGCTAGCGGGAAGGCAAGAGACCCAGTACTTC
CASSLRALAGRQETQYF
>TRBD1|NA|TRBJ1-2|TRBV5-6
TGTGCCAGCAGCTTCCGACAGGGCGGTTATGGCTACACCTTC
CASSFRQGGYGYTF
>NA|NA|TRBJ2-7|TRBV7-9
TGTGCCAGCAGCTCCCTTTTCGGACAGTTCTCCTACGAGCAGTACTTC
CASSSLFGQFSYEQYF
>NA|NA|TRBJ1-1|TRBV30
TGTGCCTTTTGGGGCGGAAAAGCTTTCTTT
CAFWGGKAFF
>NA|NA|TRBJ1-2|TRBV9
TGTGCCAGCACCACACTGGGAGAGGCACGCGAGAACTATGGCTACACCTTC
CASTTLGEARENYGYTF
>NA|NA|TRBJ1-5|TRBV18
TGTGCCAGCTCACCACGGCAGAATAGCAATCAGCCCCAGCATTTT
CASSPRQNSNQPQHF
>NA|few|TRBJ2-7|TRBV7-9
TGTGCCAGCAGCTCCCTCGCGAACGAGCAGTACTTC
CASSSLANEQYF
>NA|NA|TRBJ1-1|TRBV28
TGTGCCAGCAGTTTGTGGGGGGACGGCACTGAAGCTTTCTTT
CASSLWGDGTEAFF
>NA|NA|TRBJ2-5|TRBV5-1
TGCGCCAGCAGCTTGGGGACGGGGAAAGAGACCCAGTACTTC
CASSLGTGKETQYF
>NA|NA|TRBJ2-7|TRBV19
TGTGCCAGTAGTATAAGGACGGGAGCCTACGAGCAGTACTTC
CASSIRTGAYEQYF
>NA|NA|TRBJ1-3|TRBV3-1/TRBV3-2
TGTGCCAGCAGCGACAGGTCCAGCTCTGGAAACACCATATATTTT
CASSDRSSSGNTIYF
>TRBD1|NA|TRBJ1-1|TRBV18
TGTGCCAGCTCACTGACAGGGGGCTCAAGGATTAGCACTGAAGCTTTCTTT
CASSLTGGSRISTEAFF
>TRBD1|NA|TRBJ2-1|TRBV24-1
TGTGCCACCAGTGATCCCGGGACAGGGGTAAACAATGAGCAGTTCTTC
CATSDPGTGVNNEQFF
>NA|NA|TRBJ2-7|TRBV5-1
TGCGCCAGCAGCCTAGGACAGTCTTGGGCCTACGAGCAGTACTTC
CASSLGQSWAYEQYF
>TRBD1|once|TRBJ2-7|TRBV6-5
TGTGCCAGCAGAACCACAGGGGGCGAGCAGTACTTC
CASRTTGGEQYF
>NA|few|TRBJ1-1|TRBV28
TGTGCCAGCAGTTTAGAAGGGGGCACTGAAGCTTTCTTT
CASSLEGGTEAFF
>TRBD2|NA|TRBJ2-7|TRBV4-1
TGCGCCAGCAGCCCGGGGGGACTCTCCTACGAGCAGTACTTC
CASSPGGLSYEQYF
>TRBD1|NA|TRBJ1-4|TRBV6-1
TGTGCCAGCAGTGACCAAGGGGGCGCGGGTGAAAAACTGTTTTTT
CASSDQGGAGEKLFF
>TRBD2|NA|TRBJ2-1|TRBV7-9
TGTGCCAGCAGCCTTCCGGGGGGGGCTGAGCAGTTCTTC
CASSLPGGAEQFF
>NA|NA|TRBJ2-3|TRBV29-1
TGCAGCGTTGTAACGGCGGCAAGCACAGATACGCAGTATTTT
CSVVTAASTDTQYF
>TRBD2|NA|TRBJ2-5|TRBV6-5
TGTGCCAGCAGTTTCGGGAGGGGAGGAAAGACCCAGTACTTC
CASSFGRGGKTQYF
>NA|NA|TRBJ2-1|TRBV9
TGTGCCAGCAGCGCTGGAGGTTACTCCTACAATGAGCAGTTCTTC
CASSAGGYSYNEQFF
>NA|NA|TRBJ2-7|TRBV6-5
TGTGCCAGCAGACAGAACTACGAGCAGTACTTC
CASRQNYEQYF
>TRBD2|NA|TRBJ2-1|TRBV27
TGTGCCAGCACCGAGATAGGACTAGCGGGAGGGGGGGTCAATGAGCAGTTCTTC
CASTEIGLAGGGVNEQFF
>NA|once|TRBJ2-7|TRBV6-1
TGTGCCAGCAGTGAACCGGCTATAGGGGCCTCCTGGGACGAGCAGTACTTC
CASSEPAIGASWDEQYF
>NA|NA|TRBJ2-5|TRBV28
TGTGCCAGCAGTGATACCAGGGCGGAGACCCAGTACTTC
CASSDTRAETQYF
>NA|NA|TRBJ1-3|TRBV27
TGTGCCAGTAGACTTGGAAACACCATATATTTT
CASRLGNTIYF
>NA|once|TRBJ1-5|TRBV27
TGTGCCAGCAGTGCCCGGGACATCACCTCCAATCAGCCCCAGCATTTT
CASSARDITSNQPQHF
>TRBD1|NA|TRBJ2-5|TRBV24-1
TGTGCCACCAGTGATTCAGGGGGTTCGGAGACCCAGTACTTC
CATSDSGGSETQYF
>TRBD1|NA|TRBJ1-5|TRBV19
TGTGCCAGTACGCGGACAGGCCCCGGAGATCAGCCCCAGCATTTT
CASTRTGPGDQPQHF
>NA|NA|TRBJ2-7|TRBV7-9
TGTGCCAGCAGCCCGGACAGCTCCTACGAGCAGTACTTC
CASSPDSSYEQYF
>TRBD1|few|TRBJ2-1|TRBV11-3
TGTGCCAGCAGCTCAACGAGACAGGGACAGCAGTTCTTC
CASSSTRQGQQFF
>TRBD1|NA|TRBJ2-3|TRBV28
TGTGCCAGCAGTTTGACAGGGGTAGGGTTAGATACGCAGTATTTT
CASSLTGVGLDTQYF
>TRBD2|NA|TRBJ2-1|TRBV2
TGTGCCAGCAGCCCCGGGACTAGCGGGAGAAATGAGCAGTTCTTC
CASSPGTSGRNEQFF